The 28 T cell receptor beta chains in this list originate from one sample, sequenced in a study of OX40 agonist ivuxolimab in advanced cancers. Library construction relied on the immunoSEQ multiplex PCR assay. TCRdb limited this immuneACCESS table to in-frame rearrangements with V and J called. A share of clones is missing; checked studies link under half to unresolved V genes, and the rest is unexplained. The table for this sample lists 25,000 to 35,000 clones; approximately 85% of them were counted only once. Together, the top ten hold 25% of the sample. Sequencing used CD4+ or CD8+ T cells sorted from blood, obtained in a trial of the OX40 agonist ivuxolimab. These receptors all stem from an adult with an advanced solid tumor such as melanoma, head and neck, liver or kidney cancer.

V and J are TRBV5-6 and TRBJ2-1, with TRBD1 as a possible D gene (5 bases). The CDR3 is made up of 15 amino acids. Germline CDR1 and CDR2: SGHDT and YYEEEE. V was trimmed by 1 base and J by 4 bases, leaving 12 bases between them. The CDR3 nucleotides read TGTGCCAGCAGCTTGAGGGGCGAACTTTACAATGAGCAGTTCTTC. It translates to CASSLRGELYNEQFF.

V is TRBV19 and J is TRBJ1-5; D is undetermined. CDR1 is LNHDA, CDR2 SQIVND, per germline (reference sequence). CDR3 length: 13 amino acids. The V gene lost 5 bases and the J gene lost 7 bases, with 12 bases spanning the gap. CDR3 sequence reads: CASSDLPAQPQHF. The CDR3 region has the DNA TGTGCCAGTAGTGATCTACCCGCCCAGCCCCAGCATTTT.

A single count supports this clone. V usage is TRBV27 and J usage is TRBJ1-3; a possible D gene is TRBD1 (5 bases). CDR1 is MNHEY, CDR2 SMNVEV, per germline (reference sequence). This CDR3 spans 15 amino acids. The V gene lost 8 bases and the J gene lost 7 bases, with 21 bases spanning the gap. CDR3 residues: CASPSPPTGGNTIYF. CDR3 DNA: TGTGCCAGCCCTTCCCCCCCCACAGGAGGGAACACCATATATTTT.

The rearrangement joins TRBV28 to TRBJ2-7; D perhaps matches TRBD1 (6 bases). Trimming took off 5 bases at V and 2 bases at J, with 13 bases between the two ends. The CDR3 runs 14 residues. CDR1 is MDHEN and CDR2 is SYDVKM in the germline V gene. The CDR3: CASSQSRDTYEQYF. The CDR3 region has the DNA TGTGCCAGCAGTCAGAGCCGGGACACCTACGAGCAGTACTTC.

The rearrangement uses TRBV4-1 and TRBJ2-1, with TRBD2 identical over 7 bases. The length of the CDR3 is 15 residues. Looked up from germline, CDR1 is MGHRA and CDR2 is YSYEKL. The V segment lost 1 base and the J segment 6 bases; nucleotides outside the gene matches: 6. The CDR3 loop reads CASSQARLAFNEQFF. CDR3 bases: TGCGCCAGCAGCCAAGCGAGACTAGCCTTCAATGAGCAGTTCTTC.

The rearrangement links TRBV28 to TRBJ2-1; 12 positions match TRBD2. With 2 bases clipped from V and 9 bases from J, the junction kept 5 bases outside the gene matches. CDR1 and CDR2 (germline): MDHEN, SYDVKM. There are 15 residues in the CDR3. The CDR3 here is CASSLGLAGSGEQFF. The CDR3 DNA reads TGTGCCAGCAGTTTAGGACTAGCGGGATCAGGTGAGCAGTTCTTC.

The rearrangement links TRBV19 to TRBJ1-2, with TRBD1 matching over 7 bases. The ends lost 0 bases at V and 4 bases at J; junction bases unmatched: 5. This CDR3 has 15 residues. Germline CDR1 is LNHDA and CDR2 is SQIVND (reference sequence). CDR3 sequence reads: CASSIEGGQIYGYTF. DNA for the CDR3: TGTGCCAGTAGTATAGAGGGGGGACAGATCTATGGCTACACCTTC.

The J gene is TRBJ2-1, the V gene TRBV27; 11 bases fit TRBD1. Germline V gene data show CDR1 as MNHEY and CDR2 as SMNVEV (reference sequence). J gave up 7 bases and V 8 bases, and 7 bases lay outside the gene matches. The CDR3 has 14 amino acids. The CDR3 DNA follows: TGTGCCAGCTCCGCCGGGACAGGGGGAAATGAGCAGTTCTTC. It codes for CASSAGTGGNEQFF.

The chain employs TRBV27 and TRBJ2-1; 14 nucleotides match TRBD2. Trimming at V came to 10 bases and at J to 6 bases, leaving 14 bases not matched to a gene. Germline CDR1 and CDR2: MNHEY and SMNVEV (reference sequence). The CDR3 is 17 amino acids. The CDR3 bases are TGTGCCACCTCGGGACTAGCGGGAGTATCTCCTATCAATGAGCAGTTCTTC. Its translation: CATSGLAGVSPINEQFF.

The count of this clone is one. The chain employs TRBV6-5 and TRBJ2-5; 7 bases fit TRBD2. The trim removed 4 bases at V and 2 bases at J, leaving 10 bases unmatched. Germline V gene lookup returns CDR1 MNHEY and CDR2 SVGAGI. The CDR3 is made up of 16 amino acids. The CDR3 nucleotides are TGTGCCAGCAGTTCAGGGCCGGCGGGAGCTCAAGAGACCCAGTACTTC. Translated: CASSSGPAGAQETQYF.

The rearrangement uses TRBV5-4 and TRBJ2-7; weak D call: TRBD1 (6 bases). The CDR3 covers 13 residues. Germline loops: CDR1 SGHNT, CDR2 YYREEE (reference sequence). Between the trimmed V and J ends, which lost 4 bases and 1 base, there was a span of 9 bases. This CDR3 reads CASSPDRSYEQYF. DNA for the CDR3: TGTGCCAGCAGCCCTGACAGGTCCTACGAGCAGTACTTC.

The chain uses TRBV4-1 and TRBJ1-1; the D is unclear. The V end was cut by 1 base, the J end by 1 base, with 7 bases between. Germline CDR1 reads MGHRA; CDR2 reads YSYEKL. This CDR3 has 14 residues. CDR3 sequence reads: CASSQVDKNTEAFF. CDR3 in DNA: TGCGCCAGCAGCCAAGTAGACAAGAACACTGAAGCTTTCTTT.

The rearrangement uses TRBV5-6 and TRBJ2-3; 7 bases line up with TRBD1. V shed 0 bases and J 5 bases; nucleotides not matched to a gene: 6. From germline, CDR1 is SGHDT and CDR2 YYEEEE. The CDR3 runs 15 residues. The CDR3 region is CASSLVGGAKDTQYF. The CDR3 nucleotides read TGTGCCAGCAGCTTGGTAGGGGGCGCGAAAGATACGCAGTATTTT.

CDR3 sequence (DNA): TGCGCCAGCATGGAGACAGCCTACACAGATACGCAGTATTTT. It specifies CASMETAYTDTQYF. The rearrangement uses TRBV5-1 and TRBJ2-3; tentative D call: TRBD1 (5 bases). V was cut by 6 bases and J by 2 bases, with 13 bases left in between. CDR3 length equals 14 residues. Per germline, CDR1 SGHRS and CDR2 YFSETQ. The full variable domain, rest sourced from reference TRBV5-1 and TRBJ2-3, is KAGVTQTPRYLIKTRGQQVTLSCSPISGHRSVSWYQQTPGQGLQFLFEYFSETQRNKGNFPGRFSGRQFSNSRSEMNVSTLELGDSALYLCASMETAYTDTQYFGPGTRLTVL.

The V and J genes are TRBV7-8 and TRBJ2-1; D perhaps matches TRBD2 (6 bases). Germline-derived CDR1 and CDR2 are SGHVS and FQNEAQ. V was shortened by 10 bases and J by 10 bases, with 23 bases between the two germline ends. The CDR3 covers 14 residues. DNA of the CDR3: TGTGCCAAAGGATCCGGCGGGGAGTGGGTGGAGCAGTTCTTC. It is translated as CAKGSGGEWVEQFF.

Written as DNA, the CDR3 is TGTGCCAGCAGTCCGGACAGCTACGAGCAGTACTTC. This codes for CASSPDSYEQYF. The chain has TRBV28 and TRBJ2-7, with a tentative D call TRBD1 (6 bases). This CDR3 contains 12 residues. The ends were cut back, 5 bases at V and 3 bases at J, with 8 bases in the middle. Germline CDR1 reads MDHEN; CDR2 reads SYDVKM.

V usage is TRBV9 and J usage is TRBJ2-3; 11 bases agree with TRBD2. Trimming removed 0 bases from V and 0 bases from J; junction bases left unmatched: 6. The germline V gene has CDR1 SGDLS and CDR2 YYNGEE. This CDR3 spans 18 amino acids. The CDR3 DNA reads as TGTGCCAGCAGCGTAGCTACTCTAGCGGGAGGAAGCACAGATACGCAGTATTTT. As protein: CASSVATLAGGSTDTQYF.

Here the CDR3 reads CASSGTENIQYF. The DNA for the CDR3 is TGTGCCAGCAGCGGGACGGAAAACATTCAGTACTTC. This chain uses TRBV5-4 with TRBJ2-4, with D perhaps matching TRBD1 or TRBD2 (5 bases each). Germline V gene lookup returns CDR1 SGHNT and CDR2 YYREEE (reference sequence). This CDR3 has 12 amino acids. The germline V and J ends were trimmed by 4 bases and 5 bases, with 7 bases remaining between them.

The CDR3 loop is CASSQEVATSGNPSQFF. As DNA, the CDR3 is TGCGCCAGCAGCCAAGAAGTAGCGACTAGCGGGAATCCATCGCAGTTCTTC. This chain links TRBV4-1 with TRBJ2-1; 11 bases are a match to TRBD2. The ends lost 0 bases at V and 12 bases at J; junction bases unmatched: 13. CDR1 is MGHRA, CDR2 YSYEKL, per germline. There are 17 residues in the CDR3.

This clone was counted between two and nine times. The chain links TRBV14 to TRBJ2-7; TRBD2 matches 7 bases. CDR1 SGHDN and CDR2 FVKESK come from the germline V gene. With 1 base clipped from V and 5 bases from J, the junction kept 5 bases outside the gene matches. The CDR3 has 14 amino acids. The CDR3 region is CASSQAASGNEQYF. The CDR3 DNA is TGTGCCAGCAGCCAAGCGGCTAGCGGAAACGAGCAGTACTTC. Using reference TRBV14 and TRBJ2-7 for the parts outside the CDR3, the full variable domain is EAGVTQFPSHSVIEKGQTVTLRCDPISGHDNLYWYRRVMGKEIKFLLHFVKESKQDESGMPNNRFLAERTGGTYSTLKVQPAELEDSGVYFCASSQAASGNEQYFGPGTRLTVT.

This clone was observed a few times. The chain recombines TRBV6-1 with TRBJ2-1; D possibly corresponds to TRBD2 (5 bases). V was shortened by 6 bases and J by 8 bases, with 11 bases between the two germline ends. CDR1 is MNHNS and CDR2 is SASEGT in the germline V gene. The CDR3 spans 12 residues. In DNA, the CDR3 is TGTGCCAGCAGGCGTGAGGGTCATGAGCAGTTCTTC. It encodes CASRREGHEQFF.

This sequence joins TRBV5-1 and TRBJ2-7, with 8 bases that match TRBD2. V trimming: 4 bases; J trimming: 0 bases; junction bases outside the gene matches: 9. Germline lookup yields CDR1 SGHRS and CDR2 YFSETQ. The CDR3 runs to 16 residues. The CDR3 DNA is TGCGCCAGCAGCGGGTGGGGAGCGGGAGTCTCCTACGAGCAGTACTTC. The encoded protein is CASSGWGAGVSYEQYF.

A few counts support this clone. The CDR3 is CATSREGGFQPQHF. CDR3 coding DNA: TGTGCCACCAGCAGAGAAGGGGGCTTTCAGCCCCAGCATTTT. The chain uses TRBV15 and TRBJ1-5; TRBD1 matches at 7 bases. The CDR3 extends over 14 amino acids. Trimming at V came to 0 bases and at J to 6 bases, leaving 2 bases not matched to a gene. Germline V CDR1 and CDR2: LNHNV, YYDKDF (reference sequence).

The chain combines TRBV7-9 with TRBJ2-1; 9 nucleotides agree with TRBD1. The CDR3 length is 16 residues. The J segment lost 5 bases and the V segment lost 5 bases, leaving 10 bases of the junction unmatched. Germline lookup yields CDR1 SEHNR and CDR2 FQNEAQ (reference sequence). The chain's CDR3 is CASSPFRTGANNEQFF. The DNA for the CDR3 is TGTGCCAGCAGCCCCTTCCGGACAGGGGCAAACAATGAGCAGTTCTTC. The full variable domain, in which reference TRBV7-9 and TRBJ2-1 provide the parts outside the CDR3, is DTGVSQNPRHKITKRGQNVTFRCDPISEHNRLYWYRQTLGQGPEFLTYFQNEAQLEKSRLLSDRFSAERPKGSFSTLEIQRTEQGDSAMYLCASSPFRTGANNEQFFGPGTRLTVL.

The chain combines TRBV2 with TRBJ2-2, with a tentative D call TRBD1 (5 bases). This CDR3 is built from 14 residues. CDR1 and CDR2 (germline): SNHLY, FYNNEI. V was pared by 6 bases and J by 0 bases, with 8 bases between. The CDR3 DNA follows: TGTGCCAGCAGGGGCAGGGCGAACACCGGGGAGCTGTTTTTT. Translated: CASRGRANTGELFF.

This clone has just one count. The chain joins TRBV11-2 to TRBJ2-7; D unclear. In germline, CDR1 is SGHAT, CDR2 FQNNGV. Trimming removed 0 bases from V and 5 bases from J, with 11 bases in between. The CDR3 is 14 residues long. The CDR3 loop reads CASSLEVSRDEQYF. In DNA, the CDR3 is TGTGCCAGCAGCTTAGAGGTTTCACGGGACGAGCAGTACTTC.

The rearrangement uses TRBV5-1 and TRBJ2-7, with 11 positions matching TRBD2. CDR3 size: 15 residues. Germline V gives CDR1 SGHRS, CDR2 YFSETQ. Trimming removed 4 bases from V and 7 bases from J; junction bases left unmatched: 10. CDR3 nucleotide sequence: TGCGCCAGCAGCCCTCTGATAGCGGGAGGGGGGGAGCAGTACTTC. This gives the protein CASSPLIAGGGEQYF.

The chain combines TRBV29-1 with TRBJ2-5; 9 positions agree with TRBD2. The end of the DNA is better explained by TRBJ2-7, so the J call may be wrong. The CDR3 has 15 amino acids. The V gene's germline CDR1 is SQVTM and CDR2 ANQGSEA. CDR3 sequence reads: CSVDTLAGSSYEQYF. In nucleotides, the CDR3 is TGCAGCGTTGATACCCTAGCGGGGTCCTCTTACGAGCAGTACTTC.